A single sample gave rise to the 30 T cell receptor beta chains below, sequenced in a study of OX40 agonist ivuxolimab in advanced cancers. This table comes from immunoSEQ multiplex PCR, and its TCRdb copy is limited to in-frame clones, with some not included. The sample consists of roughly 80,000 clones, around nine tenths of them appearing once. This material consisted of CD4+ or CD8+ T cells sorted from blood, taken in a trial of the OX40 agonist ivuxolimab. The receptor source for this set is an adult with an advanced solid tumor such as melanoma, head and neck, liver or kidney cancer.

V gene TRBV7-9 combines with J gene TRBJ2-3; D is unresolved. Trimming left V 5 bases short and J 5 bases short, with 5 bases between. The CDR3 has 11 residues. The germline CDR1 and CDR2 sequences are SEHNR and FQNEAQ (reference sequence). The chain's CDR3 is CASSTLDTQYF. CDR3 nucleotides: TGTGCCAGCAGCACACTAGATACGCAGTATTTT. Full variable domain (outside the CDR3, taken from reference TRBV7-9 and TRBJ2-3): DTGVSQNPRHKITKRGQNVTFRCDPISEHNRLYWYRQTLGQGPEFLTYFQNEAQLEKSRLLSDRFSAERPKGSFSTLEIQRTEQGDSAMYLCASSTLDTQYFGPGTRLTVL.

The chain combines TRBV25-1 with TRBJ1-6; D gene unclear. CDR1 and CDR2 from the germline V gene are MGHDK and SYGVNS. The length of the CDR3 is 16 residues. The V gene lost 1 base and the J gene lost 7 bases, with 14 bases spanning the gap. The CDR3 region is CASSESSQSKNSPLHF. For the CDR3, the DNA is TGTGCCAGCAGTGAATCAAGTCAGTCGAAGAATTCACCCCTCCACTTT.

The rearrangement uses TRBV10-1 and TRBJ2-4, with D perhaps being TRBD1 or TRBD2 (5 bases each). V was clipped by 4 bases and J by 0 bases, with 22 bases between them. The CDR3 loop spans 19 amino acids. Germline V gives CDR1 WNHNN, CDR2 SYGVQD (reference sequence). The CDR3: CASSGSPGASDIAKNIQYF. For the CDR3, the DNA is TGCGCCAGCAGTGGGTCCCCCGGGGCGAGCGATATAGCCAAAAACATTCAGTACTTC.

On this clone: Other DNA sequences in this specimen translate into the identical CDR3. The CDR3 loop is CASSQDFGGGGTDTQYF. As DNA, the CDR3 is TGCGCCAGCAGCCAAGATTTCGGAGGGGGCGGCACAGATACGCAGTATTTT. The chain joins TRBV4-1 to TRBJ2-3; a weak D match, TRBD1 (7 bases). In germline, CDR1 is MGHRA, CDR2 YSYEKL. The CDR3 has 17 amino acids. V dropped 0 bases and J dropped 1 base, with 14 bases sitting between them.

The rearrangement joins TRBV5-7 to TRBJ2-5; D remains unclear. TRBV5-7 is filed as an ORF, its function uncertain. The CDR3 totals 16 residues. V gave up 6 bases and J gave up 5 bases, with 23 bases separating them. DNA of the CDR3: TGTGCCAGCATGAACGTGTGGATCATCGTCGACGAGACCCAGTACTTC. Its protein is CASMNVWIIVDETQYF.

The CDR3 sequence is CASSTPGSNQPQHF. In DNA, the CDR3 is TGTGCCAGTAGTACGCCCGGGTCTAATCAGCCCCAGCATTTT. The rearrangement uses TRBV19 and TRBJ1-5; D remains ambiguous. The germline CDR1 and CDR2 sequences are LNHDA and SQIVND (reference sequence). There are 14 residues in the CDR3. V lost 4 bases and J lost 4, with 11 bases in between. Full variable domain (missing parts from reference TRBV19 and TRBJ1-5): DGGITQSPKYLFRKEGQNVTLSCEQNLNHDAMYWYRQDPGQGLRLIYYSQIVNDFQKGDIAEGYSVSREKKESFPLTVTSAQKNPTAFYLCASSTPGSNQPQHFGDGTRLSIL.

The chain joins TRBV23-1 to TRBJ2-7; D call uncertain. TRBV23-1 is placed among ORFs of uncertain function. This CDR3 contains 12 residues. Trimming took off 0 bases at V and 5 bases at J, with 5 bases between the two ends. The CDR3 DNA follows: TGCGCCAGCAGTCAATCGAGAGACGAGCAGTACTTC. It translates to CASSQSRDEQYF.

J is TRBJ1-5 and V is TRBV28, with D unresolved. Germline V gives CDR1 MDHEN, CDR2 SYDVKM. This CDR3 is 16 amino acids long. V shed 1 base and J shed 2 bases, with 12 bases lying between them. The CDR3 DNA reads as TGTGCCAGCAGTTTATCTGTGGGCTTGGGCAATCAGCCCCAGCATTTT. Translation gives CASSLSVGLGNQPQHF.

V and J are TRBV28 and TRBJ2-7; 7 positions match TRBD2. After removal of 5 bases from V and 1 base from J, the junction contained 8 bases not matched to a gene. This CDR3 is built from 15 residues. From germline, CDR1 is MDHEN and CDR2 SYDVKM. For the CDR3, the DNA is TGTGCCAGCAGTACTTGGGAGGGACTTTCCTACGAGCAGTACTTC. Translating gives CASSTWEGLSYEQYF.

V is TRBV5-1 and J is TRBJ2-3; possible D gene TRBD2, 5 bases. Germline CDR1 and CDR2: SGHRS and YFSETQ. This CDR3 has 16 residues. Deletions cut 0 bases from V and 4 bases from J, with 15 bases between. The CDR3 DNA reads as TGCGCCAGCAGCTTGGTCGGTGGGAGAAGCGCAGATACGCAGTATTTT. Its protein product is CASSLVGGRSADTQYF.

CDR3 DNA sequence: TGTGCCAGCTCACCACCCTCAGGGACAGATTTCACAGATACGCAGTATTTT. Translation: CASSPPSGTDFTDTQYF. The chain is built from TRBV18 and TRBJ2-3; 7 positions match TRBD1. The germline gives CDR1 KGHSH, CDR2 LQKENI. V was clipped by 0 bases and J by 2 bases; unmatched bases: 8. The CDR3 consists of 17 residues.

V and J are TRBV9 and TRBJ1-6; TRBD1 aligns across 9 bases. Germline V gives CDR1 SGDLS, CDR2 YYNGEE. The CDR3 contains 15 residues. Losses at the gene ends were 4 bases for V and 6 bases for J; bases not matched to a gene: 5. The CDR3, as DNA: TGTGCCAGCAGCACCCGGGACAGGGCTAATTCACCCCTCCACTTT. This encodes CASSTRDRANSPLHF. Combining the CDR3 with reference TRBV9 and TRBJ1-6 gives the whole variable domain DSGVTQTPKHLITATGQRVTLRCSPRSGDLSVYWYQQSLDQGLQFLIQYYNGEERAKGNILERFSAQQFPDLHSELNLSSLELGDSALYFCASSTRDRANSPLHFGNGTRLTVT.

The chain recombines TRBV5-4 with TRBJ2-7; 7 positions agree with TRBD1. J lost 4 bases, V lost 3 bases, and 7 bases had no gene match. Germline V gene data show CDR1 as SGHNT and CDR2 as YYREEE (reference sequence). CDR3 length equals 14 residues. The CDR3 coding sequence is TGTGCCAGCAGCTCGGGGACAGTACCATACGAGCAGTACTTC. Translated: CASSSGTVPYEQYF.

The genes are TRBV11-2 and TRBJ2-7; possibly TRBD1 for D (6 bases). The CDR3 length is 16 residues. V lost 0 bases and J lost 3, with 15 bases in between. From germline, CDR1 is SGHAT and CDR2 FQNNGV. CDR3 bases: TGTGCCAGCAGCTTAGAGACAGGAGCTTTGAGCTACGAGCAGTACTTC. As protein: CASSLETGALSYEQYF. Full variable domain (missing parts from reference TRBV11-2 and TRBJ2-7): EAGVAQSPRYKIIEKRQSVAFWCNPISGHATLYWYQQILGQGPKLLIQFQNNGVVDDSQLPKDRFSAERLKGVDSTLKIQPAKLEDSAVYLCASSLETGALSYEQYFGPGTRLTVT.

The chain has TRBV12-5 and TRBJ1-2; D gene unclear. The CDR3 is 18 amino acids. CDR1 and CDR2 from the germline V gene are LGHNT and FRNRAP. V gave up 2 bases and J gave up 7 bases, with 26 bases separating them. CDR3 DNA sequence: TGTGCTAGTGGTTTGCCTTCAACCACGAAAGGGATTGGAAGTGGCTACACCTTC. It encodes CASGLPSTTKGIGSGYTF.

V gene TRBV27 combines with J gene TRBJ1-1, with a tentative D call TRBD1 (6 bases). Between the trimmed V and J ends, which lost 2 bases and 1 base, there was a span of 17 bases. CDR1 MNHEY and CDR2 SMNVEV come from the germline V gene (reference sequence). This CDR3 has 17 residues. For the CDR3, the DNA is TGTGCCAGCAGTTTACCCCCCCTTGGGGGGCCGAACACTGAAGCTTTCTTT. It is translated as CASSLPPLGGPNTEAFF.

This clone has just a few counts. V and J are TRBV18 and TRBJ1-1; D is ambiguous. Germline V gives CDR1 KGHSH, CDR2 LQKENI. The CDR3 extends over 14 amino acids. Trimming shortened V by 0 bases and J by 0 bases, and 5 bases separated the two germline ends. CDR3: CASSPPRMNTEAFF. CDR3 nucleotide sequence: TGTGCCAGCTCACCACCTCGGATGAACACTGAAGCTTTCTTT. The variable domain in full, completed from reference TRBV18 and TRBJ1-1, reads NAGVMQNPRHLVRRRGQEARLRCSPMKGHSHVYWYRQLPEEGLKFMVYLQKENIIDESGMPKERFSAEFPKEGPSILRIQQVVRGDSAAYFCASSPPRMNTEAFFGQGTRLTVV.

V is TRBV30 and J is TRBJ2-5; tentatively, D is TRBD2 (7 bases). CDR1 and CDR2 (germline): GTSNPN, SVGIG (reference sequence). The CDR3 is 14 amino acids. Trimming took 7 bases from V and 1 from J, leaving 16 bases between them. DNA of the CDR3: TGTGCCTTAGTTGAGGGGGGGCGCCAAGAGACCCAGTACTTC. Amino acid sequence: CALVEGGRQETQYF.

The V gene is TRBV7-3, the J gene TRBJ1-2, with unresolved D. Germline V gene sequence: CDR1 SGHTA, CDR2 FQGTGA. V was cut by 0 bases and J by 3 bases, with 14 bases left in between. The CDR3 consists of 16 residues. The CDR3 loop is CASSLTLTRRDYGYTF. CDR3 in DNA: TGTGCCAGCAGCTTAACGTTAACCCGTAGGGACTATGGCTACACCTTC.

The chain recombines TRBV5-4 with TRBJ2-1; 9 bases are shared with TRBD1. The CDR3 is 13 amino acids. Germline V gives CDR1 SGHNT, CDR2 YYREEE (reference sequence). V shed 9 bases and J 8 bases; nucleotides not matched to a gene: 9. In DNA form, the CDR3 reads TGTGCCATCCCGGGACAGGGCGTGTATGAGCAGTTCTTC. Translating it yields CAIPGQGVYEQFF. The variable domain in full, with the rest retrieved from reference TRBV5-4 and TRBJ2-1, is ETGVTQSPTHLIKTRGQQVTLRCSSQSGHNTVSWYQQALGQGPQFIFQYYREEENGRGNFPPRFSGLQFPNYSSELNVNALELDDSALYLCAIPGQGVYEQFFGPGTRLTVL.

This clone has only one observation. The V gene is TRBV28, the J gene TRBJ2-7; the D gene could be TRBD1 or TRBD2 (5 bases each). The V and J ends lost 5 bases and 4 bases respectively, with 15 bases between them. This CDR3 is built from 14 residues. Looked up from germline, CDR1 is MDHEN and CDR2 is SYDVKM. CDR3 protein: CASSRPRGVYEQYF. The CDR3 DNA follows: TGTGCCAGCAGTCGGCCGAGAGGGGTTTACGAGCAGTACTTC.

Only a few counts were recorded for this clone. Other DNA variants within this sample encode the same CDR3. The rearrangement uses TRBV7-9 and TRBJ2-7, with D hard to call. CDR1 is SEHNR and CDR2 is FQNEAQ in the germline V gene (reference sequence). Trimming removed 1 base from V and 3 bases from J, with 7 bases in between. This CDR3 region has 13 residues. The CDR3 bases are TGTGCCAGCAGCTTAGGGGATGGCTACGAGCAGTACTTC. This gives the protein CASSLGDGYEQYF.

This clone was detected only a few times. This rearrangement joins TRBV9 to TRBJ2-7; tentatively, D is TRBD1 (5 bases). The CDR3 runs 13 residues. V lost 0 bases and J 1 base, leaving 5 bases between the germline ends. Germline V gene lookup returns CDR1 SGDLS and CDR2 YYNGEE. The CDR3 DNA is TGTGCCAGCAGCGTAGGACAGTCCTACGAGCAGTACTTC. Residues: CASSVGQSYEQYF.

This clone was seen just once. The V call is TRBV28, the J call TRBJ1-1, with 10 bases that match TRBD1. The V gene end was trimmed by 9 bases and the J gene end by 3 bases; junction bases not matched to a gene: 1. The germline gives CDR1 MDHEN, CDR2 SYDVKM. This CDR3 has 12 amino acids. For the CDR3, the DNA is TGTGCCAGAGGGACAGGGGACACTGAAGCTTTCTTT. Encoded protein: CARGTGDTEAFF.

The chain uses TRBV28 and TRBJ2-4; 8 bases map to TRBD1. This CDR3 contains 15 residues. J gave up 3 bases and V 6 bases, and 7 bases lay outside the gene matches. CDR1 and CDR2 (germline): MDHEN, SYDVKM. Written as DNA, the CDR3 is TGTGCCAGCAGATACCCGACAGGGGACAAAAACATTCAGTACTTC. Amino acid sequence: CASRYPTGDKNIQYF.

The chain carries TRBV5-4 and TRBJ1-2; TRBD1 agrees at 7 bases. From germline, CDR1 is SGHNT and CDR2 YYREEE (reference sequence). The CDR3 has 15 amino acids. The V and J ends lost 2 bases and 5 bases, in that order; junction bases with no gene match: 9. The chain's CDR3 is CASSLTSATGYGYTF. The CDR3 bases are TGTGCCAGCAGCTTAACCTCCGCGACAGGGTATGGCTACACCTTC.

This clone was counted between two and nine times. V usage is TRBV7-9 and J usage is TRBJ2-3; tentatively, D is TRBD2 (6 bases). Trimming pared 1 base from V and 1 base from J, leaving 9 bases between. Germline lookup yields CDR1 SEHNR and CDR2 FQNEAQ (reference sequence). The CDR3 runs 15 residues. This CDR3 is CASSLGAGRTDTQYF. The CDR3 bases are TGTGCCAGCAGCTTAGGGGCGGGACGCACAGATACGCAGTATTTT.

The chain employs TRBV5-1 and TRBJ1-2; possible D gene TRBD1, 5 bases. The germline V gene encodes CDR1 SGHRS and CDR2 YFSETQ. Trimming shortened V by 4 bases and J by 7 bases, and 17 bases separated the two germline ends. The CDR3 consists of 14 residues. The CDR3 loop reads CASSPGGVLVGYTF. The CDR3 DNA follows: TGCGCCAGCAGCCCGGGGGGAGTCTTGGTTGGCTACACCTTC.

This chain uses TRBV7-9 with TRBJ2-3; no clear D gene. V lost 3 bases, J lost 3 bases, and 4 bases lay in between. Germline V lookup: CDR1 SEHNR, CDR2 FQNEAQ (reference sequence). This CDR3 comprises 12 residues. The CDR3 coding sequence is TGTGCCAGCAGCTTCTGGACAGATACGCAGTATTTT. This gives the protein CASSFWTDTQYF.

The chain couples TRBV7-6 to TRBJ2-3; TRBD2 aligns across 8 bases. Germline V gives CDR1 SGHVS, CDR2 FNYEAQ. This CDR3 comprises 15 residues. Trimming took 5 bases from V and 5 from J; bases not matched to a gene: 9. CDR3 DNA sequence: TGTGCCAGCAGCCCACGGGGGGGGGCCGTAGATACGCAGTATTTT. Translating it yields CASSPRGGAVDTQYF. The whole variable domain, filled in from reference TRBV7-6 and TRBJ2-3, reads GAGVSQSPRYKVTKRGQDVALRCDPISGHVSLYWYRQALGQGPEFLTYFNYEAQQDKSGLPNDRFSAERPEGSISTLTIQRTEQRDSAMYRCASSPRGGAVDTQYFGPGTRLTVL.